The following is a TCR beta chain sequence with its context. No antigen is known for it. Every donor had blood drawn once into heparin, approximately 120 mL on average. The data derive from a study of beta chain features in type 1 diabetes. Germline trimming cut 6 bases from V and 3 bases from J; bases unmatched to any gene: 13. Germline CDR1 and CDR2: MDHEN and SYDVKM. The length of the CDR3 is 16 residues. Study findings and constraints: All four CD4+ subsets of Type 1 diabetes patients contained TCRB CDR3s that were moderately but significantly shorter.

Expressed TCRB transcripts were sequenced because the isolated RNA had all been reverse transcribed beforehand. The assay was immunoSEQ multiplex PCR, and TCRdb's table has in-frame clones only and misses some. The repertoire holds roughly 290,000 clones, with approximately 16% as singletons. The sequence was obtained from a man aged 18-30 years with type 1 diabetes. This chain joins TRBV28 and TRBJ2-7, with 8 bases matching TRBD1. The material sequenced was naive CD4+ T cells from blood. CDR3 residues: CASSQDGTGSIYEQYF. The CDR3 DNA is TGTGCCAGCAGCCAGGACGGGACAGGTTCGATCTACGAGCAGTACTTC.